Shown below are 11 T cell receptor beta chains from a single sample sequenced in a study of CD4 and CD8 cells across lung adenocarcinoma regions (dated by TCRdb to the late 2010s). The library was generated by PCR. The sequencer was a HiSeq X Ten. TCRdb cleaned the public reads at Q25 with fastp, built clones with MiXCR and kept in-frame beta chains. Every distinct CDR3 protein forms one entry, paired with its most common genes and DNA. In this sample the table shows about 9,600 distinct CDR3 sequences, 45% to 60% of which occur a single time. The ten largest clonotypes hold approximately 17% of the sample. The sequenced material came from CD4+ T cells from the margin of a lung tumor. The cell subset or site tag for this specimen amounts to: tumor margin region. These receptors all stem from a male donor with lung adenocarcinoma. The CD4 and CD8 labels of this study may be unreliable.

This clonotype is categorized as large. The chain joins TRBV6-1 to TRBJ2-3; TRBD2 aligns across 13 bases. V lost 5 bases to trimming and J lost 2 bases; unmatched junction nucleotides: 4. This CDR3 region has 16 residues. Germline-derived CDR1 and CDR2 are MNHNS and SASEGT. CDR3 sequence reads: CASSRTSGSLTDTQYF. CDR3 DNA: TGTGCCAGCAGTAGGACTAGCGGGAGTCTCACAGATACGCAGTATTTT.

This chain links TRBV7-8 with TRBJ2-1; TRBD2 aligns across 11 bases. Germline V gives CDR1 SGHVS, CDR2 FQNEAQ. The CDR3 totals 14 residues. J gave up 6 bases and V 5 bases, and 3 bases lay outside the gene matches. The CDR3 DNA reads TGTGCCAGCAGCCTACTAGCGGGAGCCAATGAGCAGTTCTTC. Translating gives CASSLLAGANEQFF. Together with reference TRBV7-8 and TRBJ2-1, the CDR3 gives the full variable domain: GAGVSQSPRYKVAKRGQDVALRCDPISGHVSLFWYQQALGQGPEFLTYFQNEAQLDKSGLPSDRFFAERPEGSVSTLKIQRTQQEDSAVYLCASSLLAGANEQFFGPGTRLTVL.

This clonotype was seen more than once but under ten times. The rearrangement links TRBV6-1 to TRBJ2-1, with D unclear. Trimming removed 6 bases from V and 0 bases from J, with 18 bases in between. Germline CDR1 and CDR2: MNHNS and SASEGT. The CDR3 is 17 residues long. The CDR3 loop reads CASSRARFPGSYNEQFF. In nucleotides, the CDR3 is TGTGCCAGCAGCCGAGCCCGGTTCCCCGGCTCCTACAATGAGCAGTTCTTC.

CDR3 sequence: CASSDRGSGANVLTF. CDR3 nucleotides: TGTGCCAGCAGTGATAGGGGCTCTGGGGCCAACGTCCTGACTTTC. V gene TRBV6-1 combines with J gene TRBJ2-6; TRBD1 might be the D (5 bases). The CDR3 is made up of 15 amino acids. Trimming shortened V by 3 bases and J by 0 bases, and 6 bases separated the two germline ends. Germline V gene lookup returns CDR1 MNHNS and CDR2 SASEGT.

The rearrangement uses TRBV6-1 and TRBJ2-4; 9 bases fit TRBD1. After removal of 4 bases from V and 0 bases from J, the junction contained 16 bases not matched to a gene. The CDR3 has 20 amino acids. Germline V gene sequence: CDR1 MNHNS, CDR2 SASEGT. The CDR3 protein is CASSGTRGDREALAKNIQYF. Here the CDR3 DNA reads TGTGCCAGCAGTGGGACCCGAGGGGACAGGGAGGCTTTAGCCAAAAACATTCAGTACTTC.

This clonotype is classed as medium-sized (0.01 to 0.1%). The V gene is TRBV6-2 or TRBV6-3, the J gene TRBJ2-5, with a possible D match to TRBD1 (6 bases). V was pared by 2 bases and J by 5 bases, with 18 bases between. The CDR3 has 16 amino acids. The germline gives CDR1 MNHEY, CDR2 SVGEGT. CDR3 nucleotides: TGTGCCAGCAGTTACGTCCGGGCACCCCAGGGGGAGACCCAGTACTTC. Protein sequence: CASSYVRAPQGETQYF.

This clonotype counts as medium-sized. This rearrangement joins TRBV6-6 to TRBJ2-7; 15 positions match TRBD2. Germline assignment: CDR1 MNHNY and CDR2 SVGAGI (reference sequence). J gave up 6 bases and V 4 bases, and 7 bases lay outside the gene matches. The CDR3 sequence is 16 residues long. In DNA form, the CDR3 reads TGTGCCAGCAGTTTGGGACTAGCGGGAGGCGTTGGCGAGCAGTACTTC. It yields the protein CASSLGLAGGVGEQYF.

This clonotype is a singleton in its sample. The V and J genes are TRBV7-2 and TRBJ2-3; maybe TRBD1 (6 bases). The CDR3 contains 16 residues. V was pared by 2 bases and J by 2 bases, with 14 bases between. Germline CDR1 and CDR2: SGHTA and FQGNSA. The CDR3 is CASSLLGAGVTDTQYF. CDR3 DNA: TGTGCCAGCAGCTTATTGGGGGCCGGTGTCACAGATACGCAGTATTTT.

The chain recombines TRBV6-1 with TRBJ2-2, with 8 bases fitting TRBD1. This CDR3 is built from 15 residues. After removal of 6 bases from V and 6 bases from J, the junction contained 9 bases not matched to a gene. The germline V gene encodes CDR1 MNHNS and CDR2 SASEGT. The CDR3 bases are TGTGCCAGCAGACCAGACAGGGGAGCGTCCGGGGAGCTGTTTTTT. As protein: CASRPDRGASGELFF.

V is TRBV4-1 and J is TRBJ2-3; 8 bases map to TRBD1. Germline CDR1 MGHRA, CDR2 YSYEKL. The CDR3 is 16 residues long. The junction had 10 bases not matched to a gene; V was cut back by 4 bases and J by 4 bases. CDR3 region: CASSPRDRSGSDTQYF. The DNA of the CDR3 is TGCGCCAGCAGCCCGAGGGACAGGAGTGGTTCAGATACGCAGTATTTT.

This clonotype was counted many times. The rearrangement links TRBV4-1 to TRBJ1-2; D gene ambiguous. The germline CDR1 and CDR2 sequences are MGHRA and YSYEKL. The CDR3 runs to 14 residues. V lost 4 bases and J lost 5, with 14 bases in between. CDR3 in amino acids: CASSPRRIGYGYTF. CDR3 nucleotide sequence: TGCGCCAGCAGCCCTAGGCGAATTGGATATGGCTACACCTTC.